This T cell receptor beta chain was observed in a study of shared clonotypes between healthy human individuals. Per germline, CDR1 MNHEY and CDR2 SMNVEV (reference sequence). The CDR3 is made up of 14 amino acids. V shed 3 bases, J shed 0 bases, and the junction held 1 base outside the gene matches. Only CD45RO-negative cells positively selected for CCR7 counted as naive CD8 cells, so terminally differentiated effector memory CD45RA+ cells were excluded. Participating donors were healthy, HIV-negative adults free of recent acute infections or vaccinations. TCRdb keeps only in-frame clones here, not all; method: immunoSEQ multiplex PCR. Of around 2,000,000 clones in the sample, 85% to 95% were seen once. Concerning this clone itself: The target antigen is unknown. Other DNA sequences in the sample encode the same CDR3.

Overall study results and limits: The rarefaction results pointed to incomplete sorted-subset sequencing despite large depth. Across a handful of donors, naive CD4 shared 4.5% to 6%, naive CD8 more than 3%, memory CD4 roughly 2.3%, memory CD8 under 0.5%.

This receptor was identified in a man younger than 30 in good health. Some clones in this sample may be carry-over from other donors' samples. The chain combines TRBV27 with TRBJ2-7; TRBD1 matches 8 bases. Sequencing input: naive CD8+ T cells from PBMCs. The CDR3, as DNA: TGTGCCAGCAGTTTTGACAGGGGCTCCTACGAGCAGTACTTC. This gives the protein CASSFDRGSYEQYF.